This T cell receptor beta chain was captured in a study of technical replicates of blood from a handful of donors. Profiling relied on immunoSEQ multiplex PCR, and the TCRdb table lists in-frame clones only, not all of them. Of tens of thousands of clones listed, around 94% were seen once; the top ten hold about 0.41%. The CDR3 is 15 residues long. Germline CDR1 reads GTSNPN; CDR2 reads SVGIG (reference sequence). V was clipped by 1 base and J by 6 bases, with 19 bases between them. Sequences were obtained from T cells isolated from PBMCs. The sequence was obtained from a human donor in good health. V usage is TRBV30 and J usage is TRBJ2-7, with D perhaps TRBD1 (6 bases). The CDR3 sequence is CAWSEANREMPEQYF. The DNA of the CDR3 is TGTGCCTGGAGTGAGGCGAACAGGGAAATGCCCGAGCAGTACTTC.